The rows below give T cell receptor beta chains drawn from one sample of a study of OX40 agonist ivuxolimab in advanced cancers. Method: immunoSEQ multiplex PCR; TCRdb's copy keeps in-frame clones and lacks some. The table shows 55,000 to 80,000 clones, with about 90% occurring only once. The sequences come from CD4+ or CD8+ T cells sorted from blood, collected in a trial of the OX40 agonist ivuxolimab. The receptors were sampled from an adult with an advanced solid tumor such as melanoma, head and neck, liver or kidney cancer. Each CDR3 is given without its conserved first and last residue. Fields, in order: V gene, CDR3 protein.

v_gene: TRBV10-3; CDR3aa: AISRTSYEQY
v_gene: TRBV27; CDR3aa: ASRPTANYGYT
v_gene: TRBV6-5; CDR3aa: ASSQGQGGGNTIY
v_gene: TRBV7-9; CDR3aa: ASTPHFGTYEQY
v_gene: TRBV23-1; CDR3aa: ASSPEGFRGEKLF
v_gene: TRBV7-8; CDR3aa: ASSATSGGPYEQY
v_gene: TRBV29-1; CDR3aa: SVGQGGSRVLT
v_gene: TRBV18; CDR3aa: ASSPLSNEQF
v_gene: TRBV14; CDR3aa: ASSPLTGERGLDGYT
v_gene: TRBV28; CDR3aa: ASIGGGMNTEAF
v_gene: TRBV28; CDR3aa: ASSIRQGGQPQH
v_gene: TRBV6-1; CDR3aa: ASTGSHSNQPQH
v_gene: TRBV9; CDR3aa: ASSRDIGVTEAF
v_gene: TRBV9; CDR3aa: ASSPGQSSNYGYT
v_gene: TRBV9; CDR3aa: ASSVGPIRAFNIQY
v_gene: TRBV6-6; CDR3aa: ASSYIGPGNQPQH
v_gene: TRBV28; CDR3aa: ASSLWANEQF
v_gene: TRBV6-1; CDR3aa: ASSESTSRVETQY
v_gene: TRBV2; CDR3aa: ASSVLVSYNEQF
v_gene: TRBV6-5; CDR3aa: ASSPGLGYT
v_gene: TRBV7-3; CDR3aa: ASSPSRASTDTQY
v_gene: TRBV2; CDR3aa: ASKTEETQY
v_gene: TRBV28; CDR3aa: ASSRRGQGTYSNQPQH
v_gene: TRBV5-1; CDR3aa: ASSGLLEETQY